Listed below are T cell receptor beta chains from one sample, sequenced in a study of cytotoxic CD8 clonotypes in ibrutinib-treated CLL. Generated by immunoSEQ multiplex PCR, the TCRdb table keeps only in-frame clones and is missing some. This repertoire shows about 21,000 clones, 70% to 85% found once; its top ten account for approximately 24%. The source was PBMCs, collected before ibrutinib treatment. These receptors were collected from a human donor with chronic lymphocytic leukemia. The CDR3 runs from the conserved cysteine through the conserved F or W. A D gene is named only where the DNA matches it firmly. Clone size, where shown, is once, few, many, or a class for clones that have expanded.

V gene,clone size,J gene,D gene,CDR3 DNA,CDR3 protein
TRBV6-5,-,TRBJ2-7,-,TGTGCCAGCAGTTACGCACAATACGAGCAGTACTTC,CASSYAQYEQYF
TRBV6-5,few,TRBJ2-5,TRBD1,TGTGCCAGCAGTGGACAGGGGCGACAAGAGACCCAGTACTTC,CASSGQGRQETQYF
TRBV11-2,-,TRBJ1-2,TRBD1,TGTGCCAGCAGCCACACAGGGGCCGCTGGCTACACCTTC,CASSHTGAAGYTF
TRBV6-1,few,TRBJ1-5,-,TGTGCCAGCAGTGAACAGGGCCATAGCAATCAGCCCCAGCATTTT,CASSEQGHSNQPQHF
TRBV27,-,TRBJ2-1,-,TGTGCCATATCCCGGGCCCCGCGGAGTGAGCAGTTCTTC,CAISRAPRSEQFF
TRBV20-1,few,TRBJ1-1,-,TGCAGCGACTCCAGGGGTAAGGCTTTCTTT,CSDSRGKAFF
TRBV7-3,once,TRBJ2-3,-,TGTGCCAGCAGCTTAGTGTCGACAGCAACTAGCACAGATACGCAGTATTTT,CASSLVSTATSTDTQYF
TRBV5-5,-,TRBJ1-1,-,TGTGCCAGCAGCTTGGCAGGACGAAACACTGAAGCTTTCTTT,CASSLAGRNTEAFF
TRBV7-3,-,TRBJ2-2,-,TGTGCCAGCAGCTCCCGGGAAACCGGGGAGCTGTTTTTT,CASSSRETGELFF
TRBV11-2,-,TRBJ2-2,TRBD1,TGTGCCAGCAGCTCCACCGACCCGACAGGGGGGGGCACCGGGGAGCTGTTTTTT,CASSSTDPTGGGTGELFF
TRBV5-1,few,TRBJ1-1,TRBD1,TGCGCCAGCAACTTGGGGACAGCGAACACTGAAGCTTTCTTT,CASNLGTANTEAFF